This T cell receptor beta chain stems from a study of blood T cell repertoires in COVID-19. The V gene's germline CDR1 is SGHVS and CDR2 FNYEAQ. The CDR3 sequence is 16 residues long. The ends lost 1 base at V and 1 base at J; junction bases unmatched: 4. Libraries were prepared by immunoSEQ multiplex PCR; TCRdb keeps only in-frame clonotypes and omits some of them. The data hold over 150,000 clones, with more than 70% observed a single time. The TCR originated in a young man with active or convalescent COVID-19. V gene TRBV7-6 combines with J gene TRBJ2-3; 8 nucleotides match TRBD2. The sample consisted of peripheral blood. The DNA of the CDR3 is TGTGCCAGCAGCTTAGTGAGAGCGGGAGGCACAGATACGCAGTATTTT. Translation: CASSLVRAGGTDTQYF. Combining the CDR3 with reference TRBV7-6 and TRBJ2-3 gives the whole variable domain GAGVSQSPRYKVTKRGQDVALRCDPISGHVSLYWYRQALGQGPEFLTYFNYEAQQDKSGLPNDRFSAERPEGSISTLTIQRTEQRDSAMYRCASSLVRAGGTDTQYFGPGTRLTVL.